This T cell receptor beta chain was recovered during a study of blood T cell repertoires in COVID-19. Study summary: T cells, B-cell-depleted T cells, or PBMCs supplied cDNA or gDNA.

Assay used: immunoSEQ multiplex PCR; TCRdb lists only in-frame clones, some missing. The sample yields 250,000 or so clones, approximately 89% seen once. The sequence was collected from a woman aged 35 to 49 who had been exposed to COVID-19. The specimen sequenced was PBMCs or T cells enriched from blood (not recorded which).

DNA for the CDR3: TGTGCCAGCAGCTTGGCCGCGTATGCTCGCTACACCTTC. Translated: CASSLAAYARYTF. This chain connects TRBV5-4 to TRBJ1-2; D is undetermined. Trimming pared 0 bases from V and 9 bases from J, leaving 12 bases between. The germline CDR1 and CDR2 sequences are SGHNT and YYREEE (reference sequence). This CDR3 spans 13 amino acids.